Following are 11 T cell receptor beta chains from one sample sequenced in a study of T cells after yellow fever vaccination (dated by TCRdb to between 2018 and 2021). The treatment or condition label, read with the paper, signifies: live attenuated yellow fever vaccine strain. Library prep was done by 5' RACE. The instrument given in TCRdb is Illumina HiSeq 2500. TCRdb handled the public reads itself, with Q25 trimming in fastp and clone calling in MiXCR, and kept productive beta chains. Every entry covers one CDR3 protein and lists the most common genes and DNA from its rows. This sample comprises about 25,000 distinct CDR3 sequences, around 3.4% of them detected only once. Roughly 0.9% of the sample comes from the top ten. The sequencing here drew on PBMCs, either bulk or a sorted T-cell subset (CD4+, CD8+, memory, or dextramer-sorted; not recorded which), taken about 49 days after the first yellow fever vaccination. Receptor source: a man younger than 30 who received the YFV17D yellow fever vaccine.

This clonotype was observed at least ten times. The DNA for the CDR3 is TGTGCCAGCAGCTTAGATCGGGACAGGCCAACTAATGAAAAACTGTTTTTT. Translated, it gives CASSLDRDRPTNEKLFF. The chain recombines TRBV11-2 with TRBJ1-4; 8 nucleotides agree with TRBD1. Germline CDR1 reads SGHAT; CDR2 reads FQNNGV. CDR3 length equals 17 residues. Losses at the gene ends were 0 bases for V and 0 bases for J; bases not matched to a gene: 3.

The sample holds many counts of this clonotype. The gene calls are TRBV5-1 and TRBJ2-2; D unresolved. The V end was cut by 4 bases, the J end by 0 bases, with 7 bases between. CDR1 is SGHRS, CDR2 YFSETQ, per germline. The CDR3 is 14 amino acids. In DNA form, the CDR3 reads TGCGCCAGCAGCCGAACAACGAACACCGGGGAGCTGTTTTTT. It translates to CASSRTTNTGELFF.

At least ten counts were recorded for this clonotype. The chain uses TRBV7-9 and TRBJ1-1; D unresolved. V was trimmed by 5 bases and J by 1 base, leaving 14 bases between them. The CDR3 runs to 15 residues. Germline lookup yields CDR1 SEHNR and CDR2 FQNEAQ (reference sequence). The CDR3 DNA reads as TGTGCCAGCAGCCCTCTTGTGGCCGGGAACACTGAAGCTTTCTTT. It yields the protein CASSPLVAGNTEAFF.

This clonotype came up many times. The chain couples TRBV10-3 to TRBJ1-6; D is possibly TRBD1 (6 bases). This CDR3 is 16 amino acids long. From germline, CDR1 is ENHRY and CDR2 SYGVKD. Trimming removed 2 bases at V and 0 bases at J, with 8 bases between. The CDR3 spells CAISERGSSYNSPLHF. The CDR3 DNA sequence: TGTGCCATCAGTGAGAGGGGGAGCTCCTATAATTCACCCCTCCACTTT.

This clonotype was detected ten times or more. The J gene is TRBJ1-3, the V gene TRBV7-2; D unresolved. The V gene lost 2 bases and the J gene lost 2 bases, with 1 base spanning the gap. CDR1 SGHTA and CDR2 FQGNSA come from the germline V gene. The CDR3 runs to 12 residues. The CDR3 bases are TGTGCCAGCAGCTTACCTGGAAACACCATATATTTT. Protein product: CASSLPGNTIYF.

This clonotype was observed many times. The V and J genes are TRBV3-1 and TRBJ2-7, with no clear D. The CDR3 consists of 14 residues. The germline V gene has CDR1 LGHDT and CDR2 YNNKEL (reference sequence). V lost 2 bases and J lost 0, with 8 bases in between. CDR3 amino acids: CASSQHPRSYEQYF. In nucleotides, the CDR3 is TGTGCCAGCAGCCAACATCCCCGCTCCTACGAGCAGTACTTC.

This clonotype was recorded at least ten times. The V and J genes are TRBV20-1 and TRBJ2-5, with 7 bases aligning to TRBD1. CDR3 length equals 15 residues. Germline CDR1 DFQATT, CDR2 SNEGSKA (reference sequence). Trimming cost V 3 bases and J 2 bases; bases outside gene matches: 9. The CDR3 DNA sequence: TGCAGTGCTAGTTGGACCCGGGACAGTCAAGAGACCCAGTACTTC. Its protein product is CSASWTRDSQETQYF.

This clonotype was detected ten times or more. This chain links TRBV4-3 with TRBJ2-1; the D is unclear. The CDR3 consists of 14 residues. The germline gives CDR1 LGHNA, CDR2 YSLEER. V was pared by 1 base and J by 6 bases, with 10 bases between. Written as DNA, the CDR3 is TGCGCCAGCAGCCAAGTAAGGGAATCCAATGAGCAGTTCTTC. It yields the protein CASSQVRESNEQFF.

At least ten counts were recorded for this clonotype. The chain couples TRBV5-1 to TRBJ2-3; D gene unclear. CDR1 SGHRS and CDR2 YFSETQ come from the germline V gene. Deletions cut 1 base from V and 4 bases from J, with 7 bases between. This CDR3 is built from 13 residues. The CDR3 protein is CASSLMPADTQYF. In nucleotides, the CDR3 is TGCGCCAGCAGCTTGATGCCCGCAGATACGCAGTATTTT. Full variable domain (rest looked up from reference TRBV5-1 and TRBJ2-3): KAGVTQTPRYLIKTRGQQVTLSCSPISGHRSVSWYQQTPGQGLQFLFEYFSETQRNKGNFPGRFSGRQFSNSRSEMNVSTLELGDSALYLCASSLMPADTQYFGPGTRLTVL.

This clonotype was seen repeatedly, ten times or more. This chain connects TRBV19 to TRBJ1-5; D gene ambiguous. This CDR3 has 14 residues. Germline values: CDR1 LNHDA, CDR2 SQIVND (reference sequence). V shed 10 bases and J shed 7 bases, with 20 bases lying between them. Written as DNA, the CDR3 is TGTGCCACCACGAGGATCCTTGAGAACCAGCCCCAGCATTTT. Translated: CATTRILENQPQHF.

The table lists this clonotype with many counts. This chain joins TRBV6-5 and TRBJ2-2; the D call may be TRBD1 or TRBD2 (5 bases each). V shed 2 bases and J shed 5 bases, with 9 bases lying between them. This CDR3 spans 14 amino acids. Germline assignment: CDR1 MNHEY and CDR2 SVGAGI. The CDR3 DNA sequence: TGTGCCAGCAGTTACAGGGACGGGACCGGGGAGCTGTTTTTT. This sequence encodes CASSYRDGTGELFF.